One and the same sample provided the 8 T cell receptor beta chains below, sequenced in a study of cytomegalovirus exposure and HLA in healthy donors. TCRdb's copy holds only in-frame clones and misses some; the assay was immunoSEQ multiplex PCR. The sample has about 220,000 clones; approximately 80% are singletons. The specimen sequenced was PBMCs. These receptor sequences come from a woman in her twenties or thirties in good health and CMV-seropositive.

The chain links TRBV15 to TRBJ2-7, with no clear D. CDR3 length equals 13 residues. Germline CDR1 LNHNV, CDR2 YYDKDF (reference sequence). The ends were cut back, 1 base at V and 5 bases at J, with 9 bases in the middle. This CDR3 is CATSRAGWNEQYF. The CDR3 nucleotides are TGTGCCACCAGCAGAGCAGGTTGGAACGAGCAGTACTTC.

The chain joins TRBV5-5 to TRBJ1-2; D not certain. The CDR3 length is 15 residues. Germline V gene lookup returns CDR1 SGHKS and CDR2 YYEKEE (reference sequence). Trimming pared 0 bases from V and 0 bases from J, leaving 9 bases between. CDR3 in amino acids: CASSLGPLTNYGYTF. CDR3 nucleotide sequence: TGTGCCAGCAGCTTGGGTCCGTTAACTAACTATGGCTACACCTTC.

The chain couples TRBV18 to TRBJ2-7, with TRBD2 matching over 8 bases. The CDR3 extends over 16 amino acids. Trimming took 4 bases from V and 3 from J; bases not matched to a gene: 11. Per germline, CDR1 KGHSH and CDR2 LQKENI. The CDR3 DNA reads TGTGCCAGCTCACTTCAGAGGGCTAGCGGGTTCTACGAGCAGTACTTC. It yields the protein CASSLQRASGFYEQYF.

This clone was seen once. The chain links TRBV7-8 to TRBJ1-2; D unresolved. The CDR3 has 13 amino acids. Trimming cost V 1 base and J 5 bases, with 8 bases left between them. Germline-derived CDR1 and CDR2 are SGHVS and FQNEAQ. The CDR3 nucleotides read TGTGCCAGCAGCTTAGGGACTCAGTATGGCTACACCTTC. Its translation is CASSLGTQYGYTF. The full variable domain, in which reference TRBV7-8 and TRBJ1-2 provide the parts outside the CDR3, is GAGVSQSPRYKVAKRGQDVALRCDPISGHVSLFWYQQALGQGPEFLTYFQNEAQLDKSGLPSDRFFAERPEGSVSTLKIQRTQQEDSAVYLCASSLGTQYGYTFGSGTRLTVV.

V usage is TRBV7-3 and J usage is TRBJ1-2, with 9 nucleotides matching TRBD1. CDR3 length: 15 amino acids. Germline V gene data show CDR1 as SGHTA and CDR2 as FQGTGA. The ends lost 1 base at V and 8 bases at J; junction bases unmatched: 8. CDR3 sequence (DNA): TGTGCCAGCAGCTTAAGAGGGGAGACAGGGGGAGGCTACACCTTC. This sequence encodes CASSLRGETGGGYTF.

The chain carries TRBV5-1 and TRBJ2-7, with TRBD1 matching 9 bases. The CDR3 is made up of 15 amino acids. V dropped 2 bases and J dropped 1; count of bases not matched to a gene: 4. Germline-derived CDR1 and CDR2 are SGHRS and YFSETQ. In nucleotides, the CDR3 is TGCGCCAGCAGCTTACGGGACAGGGTATCCTACGAGCAGTACTTC. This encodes CASSLRDRVSYEQYF.

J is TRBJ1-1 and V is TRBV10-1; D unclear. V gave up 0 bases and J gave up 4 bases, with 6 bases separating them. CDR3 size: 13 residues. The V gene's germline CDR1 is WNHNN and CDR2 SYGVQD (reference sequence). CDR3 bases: TGCGCCAGCAGTGAGTCGAAAGGCACTGAAGCTTTCTTT. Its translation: CASSESKGTEAFF.

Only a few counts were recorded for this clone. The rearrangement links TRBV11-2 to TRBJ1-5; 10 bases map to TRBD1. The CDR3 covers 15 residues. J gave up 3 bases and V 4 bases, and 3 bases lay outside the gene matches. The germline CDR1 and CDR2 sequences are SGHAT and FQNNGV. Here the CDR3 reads CASSSGTGDNQPQHF. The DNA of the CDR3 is TGTGCCAGCAGCTCCGGGACAGGGGACAATCAGCCCCAGCATTTT.